The clone carrying this T cell receptor (beta chain) was detected only a few times. Its antigen is as yet unknown. In the PCR, 60 Vbeta and 13 Jbeta primers were used. This table comes from immunoSEQ multiplex PCR, and its TCRdb copy is limited to in-frame clones, with some not included. The sample records 130,000 to 150,000 clones, roughly 80% being singletons. The sample belongs to a study of cytomegalovirus exposure and HLA in healthy donors. The study, taken as a whole, reports: Fewer N-insertions than the approximately 700-donor mean were reportedly shown by an Asian-associated ancestry cluster in a later analysis. The study labeled 150 or so TCR beta chains cytomegalovirus-associated. In a later analysis, common viral pathogens appeared linked to several of the most significant clusters.

V lost 0 bases and J 8 bases, leaving 11 bases between the germline ends. The CDR3 is 14 amino acids. CDR1 is SGHDT and CDR2 is YYEEEE in the germline V gene. The sample taken for sequencing was PBMCs. This rearrangement joins TRBV5-6 to TRBJ1-4, with TRBD1 as a possible D gene (5 bases). The source is a middle-aged woman in good health and CMV-seropositive. The DNA of the CDR3 is TGTGCCAGCAGCTTGGCAGGGCCCTTGGAAAAACTGTTTTTT. Translated: CASSLAGPLEKLFF.